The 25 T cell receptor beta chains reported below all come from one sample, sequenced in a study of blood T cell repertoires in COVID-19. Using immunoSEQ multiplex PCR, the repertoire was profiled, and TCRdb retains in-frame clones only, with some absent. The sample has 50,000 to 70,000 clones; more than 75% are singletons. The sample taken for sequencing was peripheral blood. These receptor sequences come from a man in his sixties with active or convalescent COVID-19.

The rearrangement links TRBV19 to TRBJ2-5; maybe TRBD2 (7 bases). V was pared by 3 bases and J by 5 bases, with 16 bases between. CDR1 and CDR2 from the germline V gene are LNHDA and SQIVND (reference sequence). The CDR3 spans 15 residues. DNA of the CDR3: TGTGCCAGTAGTATTCGGTACAGGGAGGGTGAGACCCAGTACTTC. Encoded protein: CASSIRYREGETQYF.

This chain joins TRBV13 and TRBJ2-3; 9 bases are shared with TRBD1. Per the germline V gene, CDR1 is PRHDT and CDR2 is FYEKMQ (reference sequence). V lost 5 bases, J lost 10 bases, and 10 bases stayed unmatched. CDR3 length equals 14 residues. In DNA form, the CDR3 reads TGTGCCAGCAGCGAGGACAGGGGATCTCTCTCGCAGTATTTT. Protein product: CASSEDRGSLSQYF. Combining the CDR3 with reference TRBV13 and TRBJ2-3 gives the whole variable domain AAGVIQSPRHLIKEKRETATLKCYPIPRHDTVYWYQQGPGQDPQFLISFYEKMQSDKGSIPDRFSAQQFSDYHSELNMSSLELGDSALYFCASSEDRGSLSQYFGPGTRLTVL.

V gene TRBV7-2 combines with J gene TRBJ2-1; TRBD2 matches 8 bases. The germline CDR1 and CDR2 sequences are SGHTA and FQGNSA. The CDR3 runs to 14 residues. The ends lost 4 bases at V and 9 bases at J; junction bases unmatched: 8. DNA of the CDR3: TGTGCCAGCAGCTCCGGGACTAGTTCTGGTGAGCAGTTCTTC. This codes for CASSSGTSSGEQFF.

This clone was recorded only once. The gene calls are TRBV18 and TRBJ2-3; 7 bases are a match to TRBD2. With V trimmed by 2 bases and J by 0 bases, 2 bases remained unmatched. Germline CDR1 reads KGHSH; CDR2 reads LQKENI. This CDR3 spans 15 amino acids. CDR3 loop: CASSPTSVSTDTQYF. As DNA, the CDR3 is TGTGCCAGCTCACCAACTAGCGTTAGCACAGATACGCAGTATTTT. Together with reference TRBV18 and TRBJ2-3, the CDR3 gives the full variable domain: NAGVMQNPRHLVRRRGQEARLRCSPMKGHSHVYWYRQLPEEGLKFMVYLQKENIIDESGMPKERFSAEFPKEGPSILRIQQVVRGDSAAYFCASSPTSVSTDTQYFGPGTRLTVL.

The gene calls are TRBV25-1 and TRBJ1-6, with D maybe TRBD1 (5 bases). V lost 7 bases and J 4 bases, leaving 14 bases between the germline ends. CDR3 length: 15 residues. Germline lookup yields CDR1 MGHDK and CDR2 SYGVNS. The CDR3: CASTGGNGYNSPLHF. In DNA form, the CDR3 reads TGTGCCAGCACGGGGGGGAACGGTTATAATTCACCCCTCCACTTT.

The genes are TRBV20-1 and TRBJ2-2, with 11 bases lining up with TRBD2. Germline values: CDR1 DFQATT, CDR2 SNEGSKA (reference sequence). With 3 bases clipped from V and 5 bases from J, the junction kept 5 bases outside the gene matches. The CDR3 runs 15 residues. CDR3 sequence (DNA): TGCAGTGCTAGTCGGACTAGCGGGCAGACCGGGGAGCTGTTTTTT. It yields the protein CSASRTSGQTGELFF.

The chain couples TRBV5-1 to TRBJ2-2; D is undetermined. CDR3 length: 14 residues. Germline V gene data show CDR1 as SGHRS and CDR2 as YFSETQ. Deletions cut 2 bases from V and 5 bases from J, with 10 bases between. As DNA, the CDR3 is TGCGCCAGCAGCTTCCCCAGCGTAACCGGGGAGCTGTTTTTT. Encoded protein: CASSFPSVTGELFF.

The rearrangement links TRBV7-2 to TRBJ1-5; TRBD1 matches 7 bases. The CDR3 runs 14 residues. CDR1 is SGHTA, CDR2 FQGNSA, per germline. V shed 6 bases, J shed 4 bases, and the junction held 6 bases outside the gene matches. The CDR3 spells CASSSGQPNQPQHF. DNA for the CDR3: TGTGCCAGCAGTTCGGGACAGCCGAATCAGCCCCAGCATTTT.

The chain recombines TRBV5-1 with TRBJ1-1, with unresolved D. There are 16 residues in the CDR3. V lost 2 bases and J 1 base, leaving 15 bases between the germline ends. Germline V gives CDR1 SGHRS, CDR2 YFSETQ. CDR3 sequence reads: CASSLIPETKNTEAFF. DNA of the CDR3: TGCGCCAGCAGCTTAATTCCTGAGACAAAGAACACTGAAGCTTTCTTT.

For the CDR3, the DNA is TGTGCTAGTGGGCTCAGTTTAACCACAGATACGCAGTATTTT. Protein sequence: CASGLSLTTDTQYF. V and J are TRBV12-5 and TRBJ2-3; D is uncertain. V lost 6 bases, J lost 2 bases, and 12 bases lay in between. CDR1 and CDR2 (germline): LGHNT, FRNRAP. There are 14 residues in the CDR3.

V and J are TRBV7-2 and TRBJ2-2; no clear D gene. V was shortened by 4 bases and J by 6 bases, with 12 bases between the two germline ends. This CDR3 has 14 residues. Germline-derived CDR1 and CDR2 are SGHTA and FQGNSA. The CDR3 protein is CASSSDIASGELFF. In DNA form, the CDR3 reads TGTGCCAGCAGCTCCGATATAGCTTCCGGGGAGCTGTTTTTT.

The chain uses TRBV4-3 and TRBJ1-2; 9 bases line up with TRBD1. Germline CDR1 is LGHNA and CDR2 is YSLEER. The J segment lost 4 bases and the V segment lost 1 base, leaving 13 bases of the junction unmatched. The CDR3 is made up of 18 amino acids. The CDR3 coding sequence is TGCGCCAGCAGCCAAGGGCCGGGACAGGGCGCGGCGGGCTATGGCTACACCTTC. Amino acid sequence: CASSQGPGQGAAGYGYTF.

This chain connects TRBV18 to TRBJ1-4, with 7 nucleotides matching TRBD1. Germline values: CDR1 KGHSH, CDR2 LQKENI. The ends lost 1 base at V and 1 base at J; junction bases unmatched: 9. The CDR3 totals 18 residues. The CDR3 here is CASSPLGTAWGTNEKLFF. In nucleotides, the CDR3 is TGTGCCAGCTCACCACTAGGGACAGCTTGGGGAACTAATGAAAAACTGTTTTTT. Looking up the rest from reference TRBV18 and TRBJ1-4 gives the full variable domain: NAGVMQNPRHLVRRRGQEARLRCSPMKGHSHVYWYRQLPEEGLKFMVYLQKENIIDESGMPKERFSAEFPKEGPSILRIQQVVRGDSAAYFCASSPLGTAWGTNEKLFFGSGTQLSVL.

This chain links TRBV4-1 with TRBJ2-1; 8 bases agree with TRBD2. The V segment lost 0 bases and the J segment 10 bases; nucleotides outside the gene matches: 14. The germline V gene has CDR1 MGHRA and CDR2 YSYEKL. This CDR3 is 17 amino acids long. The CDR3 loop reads CASSQDLAGGGGAEQFF. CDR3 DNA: TGCGCCAGCAGCCAAGATTTGGCGGGGGGCGGTGGAGCCGAGCAGTTCTTC.

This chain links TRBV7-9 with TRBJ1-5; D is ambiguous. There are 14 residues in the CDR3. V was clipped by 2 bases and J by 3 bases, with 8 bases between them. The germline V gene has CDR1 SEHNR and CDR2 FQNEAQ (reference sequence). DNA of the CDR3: TGTGCCAGCAGCTTAAGCGAGTACAATCAGCCCCAGCATTTT. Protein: CASSLSEYNQPQHF.

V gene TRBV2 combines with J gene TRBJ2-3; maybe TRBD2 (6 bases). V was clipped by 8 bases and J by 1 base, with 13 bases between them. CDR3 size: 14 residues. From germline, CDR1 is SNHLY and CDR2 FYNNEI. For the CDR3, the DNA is TGTGCCAGCTGTAGACTAGTGGGCACAGATACGCAGTATTTT. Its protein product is CASCRLVGTDTQYF.

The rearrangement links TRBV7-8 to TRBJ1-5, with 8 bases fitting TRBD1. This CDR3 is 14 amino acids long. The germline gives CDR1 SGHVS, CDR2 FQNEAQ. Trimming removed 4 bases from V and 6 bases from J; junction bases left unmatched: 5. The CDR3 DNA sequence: TGTGCCAGCAGCTCTCAGACAGGGGCTCAGCCCCAGCATTTT. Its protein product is CASSSQTGAQPQHF.

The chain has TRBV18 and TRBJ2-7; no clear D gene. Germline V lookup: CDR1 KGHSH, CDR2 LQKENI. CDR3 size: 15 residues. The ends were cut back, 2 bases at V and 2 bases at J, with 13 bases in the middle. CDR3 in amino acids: CASSPSRVPAYEQYF. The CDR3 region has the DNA TGTGCCAGCTCACCATCTAGAGTACCCGCCTACGAGCAGTACTTC.

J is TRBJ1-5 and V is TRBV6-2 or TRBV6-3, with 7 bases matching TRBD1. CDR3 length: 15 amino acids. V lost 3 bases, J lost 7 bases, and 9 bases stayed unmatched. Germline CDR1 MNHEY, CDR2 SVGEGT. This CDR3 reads CASSYLDRAGQPQHF. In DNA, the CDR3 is TGTGCCAGCAGTTATTTAGACAGGGCAGGGCAGCCCCAGCATTTT.

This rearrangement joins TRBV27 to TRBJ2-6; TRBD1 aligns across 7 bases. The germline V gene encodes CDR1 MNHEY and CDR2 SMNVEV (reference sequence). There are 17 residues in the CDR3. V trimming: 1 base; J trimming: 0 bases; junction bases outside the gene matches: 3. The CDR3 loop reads CASSLYRDSSGANVLTF. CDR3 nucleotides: TGTGCCAGCAGTTTATACCGGGACAGCTCTGGGGCCAACGTCCTGACTTTC.

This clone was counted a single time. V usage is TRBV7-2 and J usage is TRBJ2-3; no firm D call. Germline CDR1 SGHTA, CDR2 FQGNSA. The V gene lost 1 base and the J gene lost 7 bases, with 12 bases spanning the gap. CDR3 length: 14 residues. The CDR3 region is CASSLVPGSNTQYF. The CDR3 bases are TGTGCCAGCAGCTTAGTTCCCGGGTCGAATACGCAGTATTTT.

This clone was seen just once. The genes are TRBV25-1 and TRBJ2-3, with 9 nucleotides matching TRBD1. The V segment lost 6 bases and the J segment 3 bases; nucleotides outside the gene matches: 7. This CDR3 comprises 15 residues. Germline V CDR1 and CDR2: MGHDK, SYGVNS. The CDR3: CASSTGQGITDTQYF. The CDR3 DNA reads TGTGCCAGCAGCACAGGACAGGGGATTACAGATACGCAGTATTTT. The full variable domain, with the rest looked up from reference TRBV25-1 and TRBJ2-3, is EADIYQTPRYLVIGTGKKITLECSQTMGHDKMYWYQQDPGMELHLIHYSYGVNSTEKGDLSSESTVSRIRTEHFPLTLESARPSHTSQYLCASSTGQGITDTQYFGPGTRLTVL.

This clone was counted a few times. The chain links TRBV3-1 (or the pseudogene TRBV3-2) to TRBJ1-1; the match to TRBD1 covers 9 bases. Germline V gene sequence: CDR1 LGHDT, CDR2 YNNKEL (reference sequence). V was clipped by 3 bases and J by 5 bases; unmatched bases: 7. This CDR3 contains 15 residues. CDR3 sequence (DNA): TGTGCCAGCAGCCACCAACAGGGGGCGCGGACTGAAGCTTTCTTT. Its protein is CASSHQQGARTEAFF.

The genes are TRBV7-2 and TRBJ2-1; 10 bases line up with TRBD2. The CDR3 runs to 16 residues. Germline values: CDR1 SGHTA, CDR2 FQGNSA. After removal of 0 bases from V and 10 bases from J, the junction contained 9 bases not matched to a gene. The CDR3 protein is CASSLAGAGGFGEQFF. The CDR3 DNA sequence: TGTGCCAGCAGCTTAGCGGGAGCGGGGGGGTTTGGGGAGCAGTTCTTC.

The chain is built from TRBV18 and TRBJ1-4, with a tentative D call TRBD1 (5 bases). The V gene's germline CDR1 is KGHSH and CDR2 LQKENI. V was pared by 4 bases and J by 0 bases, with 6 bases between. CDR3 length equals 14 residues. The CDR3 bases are TGTGCCAGCTCACGACAGACAACTAATGAAAAACTGTTTTTT. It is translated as CASSRQTTNEKLFF.